Given below is one TCR beta chain in context. This record belongs to a study of blood T cell repertoires in COVID-19. Background on the study: Some COVID-19 samples were acute and others convalescent; all came from the United States, Italy and Spain. PBMCs, B-cell-depleted T cells, or T cells were the source of the cDNA or gDNA that made up the material.

Clones were read by immunoSEQ multiplex PCR, and TCRdb kept only the in-frame ones, dropping some. Altogether roughly 290,000 clones are present, more than 75% being singletons, with the ten largest covering approximately 8%. The germline V gene encodes CDR1 MNHEY and CDR2 SVGEGT. V shed 6 bases and J shed 7 bases, with 19 bases lying between them. The CDR3 is 14 amino acids. The sample consisted of peripheral blood. The J gene is TRBJ2-7, the V gene TRBV6-2 or TRBV6-3, with D perhaps TRBD1 (5 bases). The TCR was taken from a woman in her forties or fifties who had recovered from COVID-19. The chain's CDR3 is CASSRALQGSEQYF. The CDR3 DNA reads TGTGCCAGCAGCCGAGCCCTTCAGGGTAGTGAGCAGTACTTC.